This T cell receptor beta chain was captured in a study of blood T cell repertoires in COVID-19. Original processing methods: Cell counts per sample came from amplifying reference gene primers. Assay: immunoSEQ multiplex PCR; the TCRdb copy retains only in-frame clones and omits some. V and J calls and clone size follow that table, whereas D and trimming were derived from the DNA. The data show about 400,000 clones, with roughly nine tenths seen just once and 0.95% to 1.5% held by the top ten. Sequencing used peripheral blood. This sequence originates from a man in his forties with acute or convalescent COVID-19.

The CDR3 spells CASARTDVRNSPLHF. The CDR3 DNA reads TGTGCCAGCGCCCGGACTGACGTTCGAAATTCACCCCTCCACTTT. V is TRBV9 and J is TRBJ1-6, with D uncertain. Trimming took 7 bases from V and 7 from J, leaving 18 bases between them. This CDR3 contains 15 residues. The V gene's germline CDR1 is SGDLS and CDR2 YYNGEE.